This record covers a single T cell receptor beta chain. The data stem from a study of early T cells in non-severe SARS-CoV-2 infection. Individual cDNA molecules received unique molecular identifiers during library preparation. MiXCR was run by TCRdb on the 5' RACE reads, yielding one entry per CDR3 protein. The table has over 75,000 distinct CDR3 sequences, roughly 13% seen once; the top ten hold approximately 2%. Trimming shortened V by 4 bases and J by 6 bases, and 10 bases separated the two germline ends. Germline V gives CDR1 SGHRS, CDR2 YFSETQ. The CDR3 spans 12 residues. What was sequenced was whole blood. The receptor was derived from an adult who was a healthcare worker with PCR-confirmed SARS-CoV-2 infection or an uninfected control (not recorded which). V gene TRBV5-1 combines with J gene TRBJ1-2; the D is unclear. CDR3 residues: CASSPDLDGYTF. The CDR3 DNA is TGCGCCAGCAGCCCCGACCTGGATGGCTACACCTTC.